The 26 T cell receptor beta chains reported below all come from one sample, sequenced in a study of T cell responses to AZD1222 COVID-19 vaccine. Generated by immunoSEQ multiplex PCR, the TCRdb table keeps only in-frame clones and is missing some. This sample has tens of thousands of clones, with 83% found just once. This material consisted of peripheral blood, taken 28 days after the second AZD1222 dose. The source of these receptors is an adult who received the AZD1222 COVID-19 vaccine.

The V call is TRBV5-1, the J call TRBJ1-1, with TRBD1 matching 7 bases. V was clipped by 3 bases and J by 7 bases; unmatched bases: 12. CDR3 size: 15 residues. Looked up from germline, CDR1 is SGHRS and CDR2 is YFSETQ. CDR3 nucleotide sequence: TGCGCCAGCAGCTACTCAGACAGGGATATTGATGAAGCTTTCTTT. This gives the protein CASSYSDRDIDEAFF.

V and J are TRBV30 and TRBJ1-1; TRBD1 is a possible D gene (6 bases). Deletions cut 5 bases from V and 0 bases from J, with 13 bases between. This CDR3 is built from 14 residues. Germline V gene sequence: CDR1 GTSNPN, CDR2 SVGIG (reference sequence). The chain's CDR3 is CAWLTTGLNTEAFF. Here the CDR3 DNA reads TGTGCCTGGCTAACGACAGGCTTGAACACTGAAGCTTTCTTT.

The gene calls are TRBV6-5 and TRBJ2-7; 9 nucleotides align to TRBD2. The CDR3 is 14 amino acids. V was clipped by 2 bases and J by 5 bases; unmatched bases: 4. The V gene's germline CDR1 is MNHEY and CDR2 SVGAGI. CDR3 DNA sequence: TGTGCCAGCAGTTACCCGGGGACTAGCAACGAGCAGTACTTC. Translated: CASSYPGTSNEQYF.

The chain joins TRBV28 to TRBJ1-2; a weak D match, TRBD1 (5 bases). CDR1 MDHEN and CDR2 SYDVKM come from the germline V gene. V was trimmed by 5 bases and J by 8 bases, leaving 12 bases between them. The CDR3 contains 12 residues. The CDR3 DNA sequence: TGTGCCAGCAGTGAGAGACAGAGGGGCTACACCTTC. Amino acids: CASSERQRGYTF.

V gene TRBV28 combines with J gene TRBJ1-5; D uncertain. Germline V gives CDR1 MDHEN, CDR2 SYDVKM. This CDR3 is 15 amino acids long. V shed 5 bases and J shed 0 bases, with 11 bases lying between them. CDR3 region: CASSGNQVSNQPQHF. CDR3 DNA sequence: TGTGCCAGCAGTGGTAACCAGGTTAGCAATCAGCCCCAGCATTTT.

This rearrangement joins TRBV9 to TRBJ1-1; 9 bases map to TRBD1. J lost 3 bases, V lost 4 bases, and 7 bases had no gene match. The V gene's germline CDR1 is SGDLS and CDR2 YYNGEE. The CDR3 loop spans 15 amino acids. CDR3 DNA: TGTGCCAGCAGCTATACCGGGGACAGGGACACTGAAGCTTTCTTT. Residues: CASSYTGDRDTEAFF.

The rearrangement uses TRBV28 and TRBJ2-1; the D gene could be TRBD1 or TRBD2 (5 bases each). Germline lookup yields CDR1 MDHEN and CDR2 SYDVKM. The V end was cut by 5 bases, the J end by 0 bases, with 20 bases between. The CDR3 has 18 amino acids. CDR3 nucleotides: TGTGCCAGCAGTCGGGCAACCGGCCGGGGCCCCTCCTACAATGAGCAGTTCTTC. Translating gives CASSRATGRGPSYNEQFF.

The rearrangement uses TRBV28 and TRBJ2-3, with D unresolved. Trimming removed 1 base at V and 2 bases at J, with 13 bases between. The CDR3 totals 16 residues. CDR1 MDHEN and CDR2 SYDVKM come from the germline V gene. CDR3 in DNA: TGTGCCAGCAGTTTATCGCGGCTAGTCTACACAGATACGCAGTATTTT. Translated: CASSLSRLVYTDTQYF.

The chain has TRBV7-2 and TRBJ1-5; possible D gene TRBD1, 5 bases. This CDR3 contains 14 residues. The germline V gene encodes CDR1 SGHTA and CDR2 FQGNSA. V lost 3 bases to trimming and J lost 7 bases, with 13 bases between them. For the CDR3, the DNA is TGTGCCAGCAGCTTTAGTAGTGAGGGGCAGCCCCAGCATTTT. It specifies CASSFSSEGQPQHF.

V gene TRBV30 combines with J gene TRBJ1-1; D is perhaps TRBD1 (5 bases). Germline values: CDR1 GTSNPN, CDR2 SVGIG (reference sequence). V was shortened by 8 bases and J by 1 base, with 20 bases between the two germline ends. This CDR3 has 15 amino acids. The DNA of the CDR3 is TGTGCCGTAGGACGGGGCCGGGGTACGAACACTGAAGCTTTCTTT. Amino acids: CAVGRGRGTNTEAFF.

This clone was detected once. The V gene is TRBV28, the J gene TRBJ2-1; TRBD1 is a possible D gene (5 bases). The V gene lost 7 bases and the J gene lost 1 base, with 20 bases spanning the gap. The CDR3 is made up of 17 amino acids. Looked up from germline, CDR1 is MDHEN and CDR2 is SYDVKM. CDR3 coding DNA: TGTGCCAGCAAAAAGGGGTTTTTGAGAAGGTCCTACAATGAGCAGTTCTTC. Encoded protein: CASKKGFLRRSYNEQFF. Combining the CDR3 with reference TRBV28 and TRBJ2-1 gives the whole variable domain DVKVTQSSRYLVKRTGEKVFLECVQDMDHENMFWYRQDPGLGLRLIYFSYDVKMKEKGDIPEGYSVSREKKERFSLILESASTNQTSMYLCASKKGFLRRSYNEQFFGPGTRLTVL.

The DNA of the CDR3 is TGTGCCAGCGGGAGGGCCCTGAATGAGCAGTTCTTC. Translating it yields CASGRALNEQFF. The rearrangement uses TRBV7-8 and TRBJ2-1; TRBD2 matches 7 bases. CDR1 and CDR2 from the germline V gene are SGHVS and FQNEAQ. The CDR3 runs 12 residues. V lost 8 bases and J lost 7; bases outside the gene matches: 5. Full variable domain (rest looked up from reference TRBV7-8 and TRBJ2-1): GAGVSQSPRYKVAKRGQDVALRCDPISGHVSLFWYQQALGQGPEFLTYFQNEAQLDKSGLPSDRFFAERPEGSVSTLKIQRTQQEDSAVYLCASGRALNEQFFGPGTRLTVL.

V gene TRBV14 combines with J gene TRBJ1-2, with a weak D call TRBD1 (6 bases). Germline V gene data show CDR1 as SGHDN and CDR2 as FVKESK. V lost 4 bases, J lost 8 bases, and 11 bases lay in between. The CDR3 consists of 12 residues. CDR3 bases: TGTGCCAGCAGCCCGGACAGCCGGGGCTACACCTTC. It translates to CASSPDSRGYTF.

Here the CDR3 reads CASSPEHEKLFF. The CDR3 DNA reads as TGTGCCAGCTCACCCGAACATGAAAAACTGTTTTTT. This chain uses TRBV18 with TRBJ1-4, with no clear D. CDR1 and CDR2 from the germline V gene are KGHSH and LQKENI. The CDR3 runs to 12 residues. The V gene lost 3 bases and the J gene lost 6 bases, with 5 bases spanning the gap.

The chain links TRBV9 to TRBJ1-5; D call uncertain. V was trimmed by 0 bases and J by 9 bases, leaving 10 bases between them. CDR1 and CDR2 (germline): SGDLS, YYNGEE. The length of the CDR3 is 13 residues. CDR3 coding DNA: TGTGCCAGCAGCGTAGGGTCAGAAAGGCCCCAGCATTTT. Translation gives CASSVGSERPQHF.

The genes are TRBV27 and TRBJ2-7; D call uncertain. Germline V gene sequence: CDR1 MNHEY, CDR2 SMNVEV (reference sequence). This CDR3 has 14 amino acids. Trimming stripped 5 bases from V and 2 bases from J, with 13 bases between. CDR3 sequence reads: CASSRPGVAYEQYF. CDR3 sequence (DNA): TGTGCCAGCAGTCGCCCCGGAGTAGCCTACGAGCAGTACTTC.

V is TRBV27 and J is TRBJ2-1; 9 bases line up with TRBD2. V lost 0 bases, J lost 6 bases, and 3 bases stayed unmatched. The CDR3 consists of 15 residues. Looked up from germline, CDR1 is MNHEY and CDR2 is SMNVEV (reference sequence). CDR3 protein: CASSLSAGGLNEQFF. The CDR3 nucleotides are TGTGCCAGCAGTTTATCTGCGGGAGGGCTCAATGAGCAGTTCTTC.

The genes are TRBV4-3 and TRBJ1-1; 10 bases map to TRBD1. V gave up 5 bases and J gave up 3 bases; unmatched junction bases: 9. There are 16 residues in the CDR3. Germline CDR1 reads LGHNA; CDR2 reads YSLEER. CDR3 sequence reads: CASSMDRGRSDTEAFF. DNA for the CDR3: TGCGCCAGCAGCATGGACAGGGGGAGGTCGGACACTGAAGCTTTCTTT.

The chain combines TRBV2 with TRBJ1-3; no clear D gene. V was shortened by 5 bases and J by 0 bases, with 11 bases between the two germline ends. The CDR3 loop spans 15 amino acids. Germline assignment: CDR1 SNHLY and CDR2 FYNNEI. The CDR3 region is CASSRSSDSGNTIYF. Here the CDR3 DNA reads TGTGCCAGCAGTAGAAGCTCGGACTCTGGAAACACCATATATTTT.

For this clone: Other nucleotide sequences from this sample produce the same CDR3. The gene calls are TRBV5-4 and TRBJ2-1, with D hard to call. Germline assignment: CDR1 SGHNT and CDR2 YYREEE (reference sequence). The V and J ends lost 0 bases and 5 bases respectively, with 6 bases between them. The CDR3 spans 13 residues. The CDR3 here is CASSLGPDNEQFF. DNA of the CDR3: TGTGCCAGCAGCTTGGGACCTGACAATGAGCAGTTCTTC.

The chain carries TRBV5-1 and TRBJ2-5; 12 nucleotides align to TRBD2. Trimming removed 4 bases from V and 2 bases from J; junction bases left unmatched: 3. From germline, CDR1 is SGHRS and CDR2 YFSETQ. This CDR3 contains 15 residues. This CDR3 is CASSPGLAGQETQYF. DNA of the CDR3: TGCGCCAGCAGCCCTGGACTAGCGGGACAAGAGACCCAGTACTTC.

The chain carries TRBV19 and TRBJ1-5; D perhaps matches TRBD1 (6 bases). CDR1 LNHDA and CDR2 SQIVND come from the germline V gene (reference sequence). This CDR3 contains 14 residues. V was shortened by 4 bases and J by 9 bases, with 16 bases between the two germline ends. The CDR3 loop is CASSTIQGPLPQHF. The CDR3 bases are TGTGCCAGTAGTACGATACAGGGTCCCCTGCCCCAGCATTTT.

This clone came up a few times. The CDR3 region has the DNA TGTGCCAGCAGCGTAGTAGGGGGAGTCCAAGAGACCCAGTACTTC. As protein: CASSVVGGVQETQYF. The chain employs TRBV9 and TRBJ2-5, with TRBD1 as a possible D gene (6 bases). CDR1 is SGDLS and CDR2 is YYNGEE in the germline V gene. This CDR3 has 15 residues. V was trimmed by 0 bases and J by 1 base, leaving 10 bases between them.

The chain joins TRBV28 to TRBJ1-5; D ambiguous. CDR3 length: 15 amino acids. Trimming stripped 4 bases from V and 3 bases from J, with 13 bases between. Germline V gene sequence: CDR1 MDHEN, CDR2 SYDVKM. The CDR3 region is CASSSIIGPNQPQHF. For the CDR3, the DNA is TGTGCCAGCAGTTCCATTATAGGACCCAATCAGCCCCAGCATTTT.

The rearrangement uses TRBV6-2 or TRBV6-3 and TRBJ1-5, with D perhaps matching TRBD1 (6 bases). V shed 2 bases and J shed 12 bases, with 17 bases lying between them. This CDR3 comprises 14 residues. Germline V CDR1 and CDR2: MNHEY, SVGEGT. The CDR3 region is CASSYGNGTKYQHF. The CDR3 bases are TGTGCCAGCAGTTACGGGAACGGGACAAAGTACCAGCATTTT.

This sequence joins TRBV19 and TRBJ2-2, with 9 bases fitting TRBD1. The CDR3 consists of 14 residues. Trimming at V came to 6 bases and at J to 6 bases, leaving 5 bases not matched to a gene. Per germline, CDR1 LNHDA and CDR2 SQIVND (reference sequence). CDR3 in amino acids: CASSRTGDAGELFF. CDR3 DNA sequence: TGTGCCAGTAGCAGGACAGGGGATGCCGGGGAGCTGTTTTTT.